This passage covers 6 T cell receptor beta chains from one sample sequenced in a study of regulatory T cells in long-lasting Graves disease (dated by TCRdb to about 2021). Library prep was done by multiplex PCR. The run used an Illumina HiSeq 4000. TCR beta libraries were built with iRepertoire HTBI primers and Arm-PCR amplification of CDR3 regions. TCRdb passed the public sequencing reads through fastp at Q25 and MiXCR, retaining productive beta sequences. Each CDR3 protein appears once, grouped with its most common genes and DNA. Across this sample there are roughly 530,000 distinct CDR3 sequences, with more than 15% seen only once. Approximately 25% of the sample goes to the ten largest clones. According to the study, the label for this sample's time point signals: newly diagnosed GD, antithyroid drugs for less than 3 months. For both TCR sequencing and RNA sequencing, RNA was extracted from PBMCs using TRIzol.

These data also featured in a second study, about T cells in Graves' hyperthyroidism and ophthalmopathy.

The input for sequencing was peripheral blood mononuclear cells (PBMCs), taken at new diagnosis, from a patient treated with antithyroid drugs. The receptors come from a woman aged 35-65 years with Graves disease. Donor details come from another sample of the same person, matched by shared clones.

This clonotype was counted ten times or more. This chain joins TRBV28 and TRBJ2-3; 8 bases line up with TRBD2. V gave up 6 bases and J gave up 3 bases; unmatched junction bases: 8. CDR1 is MDHEN, CDR2 SYDVKM, per germline. The CDR3 covers 15 residues. This chain's CDR3 is CASSLPGGRTDTQYF. The CDR3 coding sequence is TGTGCCAGCAGCTTACCGGGGGGGAGGACAGATACGCAGTATTTT.

This chain links TRBV19 with TRBJ1-1; TRBD1 aligns across 9 bases. The CDR3 has 14 amino acids. J was trimmed by 1 base and V by 7 bases; bases with no gene match: 4. Germline CDR1 LNHDA, CDR2 SQIVND (reference sequence). DNA for the CDR3: TGTGCCAGTATGACGGGACAGGGGAACACTGAAGCTTTCTTT. Residues: CASMTGQGNTEAFF.

About this clonotype: A read error may explain this, as a much larger clone is one base away. The V gene is TRBV6-2 or TRBV6-3, the J gene TRBJ1-1; D remains unclear. Germline values: CDR1 MNHEY, CDR2 SVGEGT. The CDR3 has 17 amino acids. V lost 2 bases, J lost 5 bases, and 21 bases lay in between. The CDR3 nucleotides are TGTGCCAGCAGTTACACACGAGCCAGGACCCTAGGTACTGAAGCTTTCTTT. Amino acid sequence: CASSYTRARTLGTEAFF.

The rearrangement joins TRBV7-8 to TRBJ1-2, with TRBD1 as a possible D gene (6 bases). Germline V gives CDR1 SGHVS, CDR2 FQNEAQ. Trimming took off 5 bases at V and 5 bases at J, with 24 bases between the two ends. This CDR3 spans 17 amino acids. CDR3 amino acids: CASSHIRDPTGIYGYTF. The CDR3 DNA follows: TGTGCCAGCAGCCACATTCGGGACCCCACAGGGATATATGGCTACACCTTC. Complete variable domain (other parts from reference TRBV7-8 and TRBJ1-2): GAGVSQSPRYKVAKRGQDVALRCDPISGHVSLFWYQQALGQGPEFLTYFQNEAQLDKSGLPSDRFFAERPEGSVSTLKIQRTQQEDSAVYLCASSHIRDPTGIYGYTFGSGTRLTVV.

The J gene is TRBJ2-3, the V gene TRBV19, with unresolved D. The CDR3 covers 14 residues. V was cut by 6 bases and J by 1 base, with 11 bases left in between. Germline values: CDR1 LNHDA, CDR2 SQIVND (reference sequence). Here the CDR3 DNA reads TGTGCCAGTAGGCAGACCTCGGGCACAGATACGCAGTATTTT. As protein: CASRQTSGTDTQYF.

This clonotype has only a few counts. V usage is TRBV6-6 and J usage is TRBJ1-2; a possible D gene is TRBD1 (6 bases). The V gene lost 0 bases and the J gene lost 3 bases, with 14 bases spanning the gap. The germline V gene encodes CDR1 MNHNY and CDR2 SVGAGI (reference sequence). The CDR3 is 16 amino acids. The CDR3 DNA reads as TGTGCCAGCAGTTACTCGAGGGGGGCAGGGGACTATGGCTACACCTTC. It codes for CASSYSRGAGDYGYTF.